Below are 18 T cell receptor beta chains sequenced from a single sample in a study of cytotoxic CD8 clonotypes in ibrutinib-treated CLL. Method: immunoSEQ multiplex PCR; TCRdb's copy keeps in-frame clones and lacks some. The sample has 130,000 or so clones, approximately 81% seen once. The starting material was PBMCs, obtained after 24 months of ibrutinib treatment. Receptors originate from a human donor with chronic lymphocytic leukemia.

The J gene is TRBJ2-5, the V gene TRBV7-2; maybe TRBD1 (6 bases). The germline V and J ends were trimmed by 4 bases and 4 bases, with 16 bases remaining between them. Germline V gene sequence: CDR1 SGHTA, CDR2 FQGNSA. This CDR3 has 15 residues. Here the CDR3 DNA reads TGTGCCAGCAGCTGGGTAACAGGGTTAGGAGAGACCCAGTACTTC. Its protein product is CASSWVTGLGETQYF.

The chain links TRBV18 to TRBJ2-1; the D gene is possibly TRBD1 (6 bases). V dropped 5 bases and J dropped 2 bases, with 10 bases sitting between them. Germline assignment: CDR1 KGHSH and CDR2 LQKENI. This CDR3 region has 14 residues. CDR3: CASSLRTAYNEQFF. In nucleotides, the CDR3 is TGTGCCAGCTCATTGCGGACAGCCTACAATGAGCAGTTCTTC.

This chain uses TRBV10-3 with TRBJ1-2, with TRBD1 matching 8 bases. This CDR3 is built from 14 residues. Germline loops: CDR1 ENHRY, CDR2 SYGVKD. The junction had 3 bases not matched to a gene; V was cut back by 2 bases and J by 4 bases. CDR3 amino acids: CAISEGQGGYGYTF. For the CDR3, the DNA is TGTGCCATCAGTGAGGGACAGGGCGGCTATGGCTACACCTTC.

This chain connects TRBV5-4 to TRBJ1-2; D ambiguous. The CDR3 is 16 residues long. The ends were cut back, 2 bases at V and 0 bases at J, with 14 bases in the middle. Germline V gene lookup returns CDR1 SGHNT and CDR2 YYREEE (reference sequence). Here the CDR3 reads CASSFGDRAANYGYTF. CDR3 nucleotides: TGTGCCAGCAGCTTTGGGGATAGGGCAGCTAACTATGGCTACACCTTC.

This rearrangement joins TRBV5-1 to TRBJ1-3, with D perhaps matching TRBD1 (5 bases). Between the trimmed V and J ends, which lost 0 bases and 4 bases, there was a span of 14 bases. CDR3 length: 16 amino acids. In germline, CDR1 is SGHRS, CDR2 YFSETQ. In DNA form, the CDR3 reads TGCGCCAGCAGCTTGGACGGGGGTCAGGCCGGAAACACCATATATTTT. This encodes CASSLDGGQAGNTIYF.

The V call is TRBV7-9, the J call TRBJ2-5; 13 bases are a match to TRBD2. The V and J ends lost 5 bases and 2 bases, in that order; junction bases with no gene match: 11. This CDR3 has 18 residues. The germline V gene has CDR1 SEHNR and CDR2 FQNEAQ (reference sequence). Here the CDR3 reads CASSPPRTSGGYQETQYF. CDR3 coding DNA: TGTGCCAGCAGCCCCCCTAGGACTAGCGGGGGATATCAAGAGACCCAGTACTTC.

This chain uses TRBV28 with TRBJ1-2, with a tentative D call TRBD1 (6 bases). The CDR3 totals 14 residues. The V gene's germline CDR1 is MDHEN and CDR2 SYDVKM. The V and J ends lost 9 bases and 2 bases respectively, with 16 bases between them. Here the CDR3 DNA reads TGTGCCAGACTGTCGGAGGGGGTAAACTATGGCTACACCTTC. Translation: CARLSEGVNYGYTF.

Turning to this clone: Other DNA variants within this sample encode the same CDR3. V is TRBV30 and J is TRBJ2-7; D is unresolved. Deletions cut 0 bases from V and 4 bases from J, with 7 bases between. The CDR3 consists of 12 residues. The V gene's germline CDR1 is GTSNPN and CDR2 SVGIG (reference sequence). This chain's CDR3 is CAWSVGGYEQYF. The CDR3 coding sequence is TGTGCCTGGAGTGTAGGTGGGTACGAGCAGTACTTC.

The chain couples TRBV12-5 to TRBJ1-1; tentatively, D is TRBD1 (6 bases). The CDR3 sequence is 15 residues long. The germline CDR1 and CDR2 sequences are LGHNT and FRNRAP. V shed 3 bases and J shed 4 bases, with 15 bases lying between them. CDR3 nucleotide sequence: TGTGCTAGTGGTTTCAGGGGTTTATCGACCACTGAAGCTTTCTTT. Translation gives CASGFRGLSTTEAFF.

Here the CDR3 reads CASSLGDRDIQETQYF. The CDR3, as DNA: TGTGCCAGCAGCCTTGGGGACAGAGATATCCAAGAGACCCAGTACTTC. V and J are TRBV9 and TRBJ2-5; 7 bases align to TRBD1. The CDR3 has 16 residues. Germline V lookup: CDR1 SGDLS, CDR2 YYNGEE. V was pared by 4 bases and J by 1 base, with 10 bases of the junction left unmatched.

This chain connects TRBV28 to TRBJ1-2, with TRBD1 identical over 7 bases. In germline, CDR1 is MDHEN, CDR2 SYDVKM. J gave up 8 bases and V 3 bases, and 6 bases lay outside the gene matches. This CDR3 has 13 amino acids. The CDR3 DNA sequence: TGTGCCAGCAGTTTGGGTCAGGGGGTCGGCTACACCTTC. Its protein is CASSLGQGVGYTF.

This clone was detected only once. The junction differs from germline at one of its ends, possibly a read error. The V call is TRBV7-3, the J call TRBJ2-3, with a possible D match to TRBD1 (6 bases). This CDR3 is built from 12 residues. The germline gives CDR1 SGHTA, CDR2 FQGTGA. CDR3: CASSLSTGVLSF. For the CDR3, the DNA is TGTGCCAGCAGCTTATCGACAGGAGTTCTGTCTTTT.

This clone was counted a few times. V and J are TRBV2 and TRBJ1-6, with D possibly being TRBD1 (6 bases). V was cut by 8 bases and J by 3 bases, with 14 bases left in between. The CDR3 is 15 residues long. The V gene's germline CDR1 is SNHLY and CDR2 FYNNEI. The CDR3 region is CASVGGHIYNSPLHF. The CDR3 region has the DNA TGTGCCAGCGTCGGGGGGCACATCTATAATTCACCCCTCCACTTT.

This chain joins TRBV11-2 and TRBJ2-3; 8 nucleotides match TRBD1. V shed 1 base, J shed 0 bases, and the junction held 12 bases outside the gene matches. The CDR3 has 19 residues. Germline V gene data show CDR1 as SGHAT and CDR2 as FQNNGV. Here the CDR3 DNA reads TGTGCCAGCAGCTTAGTTCAGGGGGCGGGATGGTCTAGCACAGATACGCAGTATTTT. Protein: CASSLVQGAGWSSTDTQYF. Using reference TRBV11-2 and TRBJ2-3 for the parts outside the CDR3, the full variable domain is EAGVAQSPRYKIIEKRQSVAFWCNPISGHATLYWYQQILGQGPKLLIQFQNNGVVDDSQLPKDRFSAERLKGVDSTLKIQPAKLEDSAVYLCASSLVQGAGWSSTDTQYFGPGTRLTVL.

The gene calls are TRBV19 and TRBJ2-5; 13 bases are shared with TRBD2. This CDR3 has 19 residues. Germline trimming cut 5 bases from V and 4 bases from J; bases unmatched to any gene: 16. Germline V gives CDR1 LNHDA, CDR2 SQIVND (reference sequence). The CDR3 region is CASSPTSGGAQGIAETQYF. The DNA for the CDR3 is TGTGCCAGTAGTCCAACTAGCGGGGGGGCTCAGGGTATTGCAGAGACCCAGTACTTC.

The V gene is TRBV13, the J gene TRBJ2-7, with 10 bases lining up with TRBD2. V lost 0 bases and J lost 5; bases outside the gene matches: 7. Germline CDR1 is PRHDT and CDR2 is FYEKMQ (reference sequence). The CDR3 consists of 16 residues. The CDR3 coding sequence is TGTGCCAGCAGCTTAGGCTCGAGCGGGGGGGCAAACGAGCAGTACTTC. It encodes CASSLGSSGGANEQYF. The whole variable domain, remainder taken from reference TRBV13 and TRBJ2-7, is AAGVIQSPRHLIKEKRETATLKCYPIPRHDTVYWYQQGPGQDPQFLISFYEKMQSDKGSIPDRFSAQQFSDYHSELNMSSLELGDSALYFCASSLGSSGGANEQYFGPGTRLTVT.

The chain couples TRBV7-8 to TRBJ2-5; either TRBD1 or TRBD2 may fit D (5 bases each). The ends were cut back, 3 bases at V and 1 base at J, with 9 bases in the middle. Germline V gene sequence: CDR1 SGHVS, CDR2 FQNEAQ. CDR3 length: 14 amino acids. As DNA, the CDR3 is TGTGCCAGCAGCTTTCGGGGACCCCAAGAGACCCAGTACTTC. Translation gives CASSFRGPQETQYF.

This chain connects TRBV10-3 to TRBJ2-1, with D perhaps matching TRBD1 (5 bases). Germline V gene sequence: CDR1 ENHRY, CDR2 SYGVKD. Trimming removed 3 bases at V and 9 bases at J, with 18 bases between. CDR3 length: 15 amino acids. CDR3 region: CAISDIDRRSPEQFF. DNA for the CDR3: TGTGCCATCAGTGATATTGACAGACGTTCCCCTGAGCAGTTCTTC.